This T cell receptor beta chain comes out of a study of PD-1 blockade in classical Hodgkin lymphoma. The CDR3 sequence is 14 residues long. Trimming stripped 2 bases from V and 0 bases from J, with 8 bases between. The germline CDR1 and CDR2 sequences are SGHRS and YFSETQ. Study outcomes and limitations: Some patients began nivolumab under 1 year after ASCT. These patients were excluded from later analyses. The causes of the repertoire differences, possibly disease activity or prior therapy, remain undefined. Healthy donors were reported to have higher baseline TCR diversity than newly diagnosed patients. Complete responders started with a diversity level that resembled newly diagnosed patients at baseline.

As for this clone: Its antigen is undetermined.

Every patient had relapsed following autologous stem cell transplantation, and cohorts differed in brentuximab vedotin exposure. The investigators isolated CD8+ T cells from thawed PBMCs using magnetic negative selection. Generated by immunoSEQ multiplex PCR, the TCRdb table keeps only in-frame clones and is missing some. The data show about 12,000 clones, 70% to 85% seen once. The rearrangement links TRBV5-1 to TRBJ1-2, with D hard to call. The sequencing here drew on CD8+ T cells from blood, taken at baseline. The receptor was isolated from a human donor with classical Hodgkin lymphoma. CDR3 protein: CASSLGGPNYGYTF. In DNA, the CDR3 is TGCGCCAGCAGCTTAGGTGGGCCTAACTATGGCTACACCTTC.